The 19 T cell receptor beta chains reported below all come from one sample, sequenced in a study of blood T cells in healthy people across ages. For the second PCR, which ran for 7 to 11 cycles, a sample-barcoded 5' primer and a J-beta primer mix were used. MiXCR was run by TCRdb on the 5' RACE reads, yielding one entry per CDR3 protein. The table records 800,000 or so distinct CDR3 sequences, about 47% of them present only once. The sample taken for sequencing was blood. The receptors derive from a man older than 75 in good health.

V is TRBV29-1 and J is TRBJ1-4; possibly TRBD1 for D (6 bases). Germline CDR1 is SQVTM and CDR2 is ANQGSEA. CDR3 length: 13 residues. V lost 7 bases and J lost 3, with 12 bases in between. The CDR3 loop is CSAGGLANEKLFF. The DNA of the CDR3 is TGCAGCGCCGGGGGGCTGGCTAATGAAAAACTGTTTTTT.

The rearrangement uses TRBV11-1 and TRBJ1-1; 7 bases map to TRBD1. The J segment lost 0 bases and the V segment lost 5 bases, leaving 9 bases of the junction unmatched. From germline, CDR1 is SGHAT and CDR2 FQDESV (reference sequence). CDR3 length equals 16 residues. The CDR3 region has the DNA TGTGCCAGCAGCCCCCACAGGGGAGCCATGAACACTGAAGCTTTCTTT. This sequence encodes CASSPHRGAMNTEAFF.

The rearrangement links TRBV12-3 or TRBV12-4 to TRBJ2-3; TRBD2 is a possible D gene (7 bases). The CDR3 has 16 residues. Trimming stripped 0 bases from V and 6 bases from J, with 16 bases between. The CDR3 DNA reads as TGTGCCAGCAGTTTAGCCCTAAGGGGGGGGGGCGATACGCAGTATTTT. Residues: CASSLALRGGGDTQYF.

The rearrangement links TRBV20-1 to TRBJ2-4; 11 nucleotides match TRBD2. Near its end, the DNA agrees better with TRBJ2-7, so the J call may be wrong. There are 14 residues in the CDR3. From germline, CDR1 is DFQATT and CDR2 SNEGSKA (reference sequence). The CDR3: CSAGSGRAPYEQYF. The CDR3 nucleotides read TGCAGTGCTGGTAGCGGGAGGGCCCCCTACGAGCAGTACTTC.

The rearrangement links TRBV11-2 to TRBJ1-4; D is unclear. Germline assignment: CDR1 SGHAT and CDR2 FQNNGV. Trimming took 1 base from V and 8 from J, leaving 8 bases between them. The CDR3 has 13 amino acids. CDR3: CASSLGALEKLFF. The CDR3 nucleotides are TGTGCCAGCAGCTTAGGAGCTTTGGAAAAACTGTTTTTT.

There are a few counts of this clonotype. The genes are TRBV20-1 and TRBJ2-1; TRBD2 aligns across 7 bases. V lost 6 bases, J lost 5 bases, and 16 bases stayed unmatched. The CDR3 has 16 amino acids. Germline assignment: CDR1 DFQATT and CDR2 SNEGSKA (reference sequence). CDR3 nucleotide sequence: TGCAGTGCGCGAACAGGTCCCACTCTAGCGGACAATGAGCAGTTCTTC. Encoded protein: CSARTGPTLADNEQFF.

The sample holds a few counts of this clonotype. The rearrangement uses TRBV7-6 and TRBJ2-7, with D possibly being TRBD2 (6 bases). This CDR3 has 14 amino acids. Germline CDR1 and CDR2: SGHVS and FNYEAQ. Trimming shortened V by 1 base and J by 1 base, and 8 bases separated the two germline ends. The CDR3 here is CASSLEEGSYEQYF. DNA of the CDR3: TGTGCCAGCAGCTTAGAGGAGGGATCCTACGAGCAGTACTTC.

The rearrangement links TRBV20-1 to TRBJ2-1; D possibly corresponds to TRBD1 (6 bases). The CDR3 covers 19 residues. The germline gives CDR1 DFQATT, CDR2 SNEGSKA (reference sequence). V lost 1 base to trimming and J lost 8 bases, with 30 bases between them. CDR3: CSARVLFRARQTGYDEQFF. DNA of the CDR3: TGCAGTGCTAGAGTGTTGTTTCGTGCAAGACAAACAGGGTACGATGAGCAGTTCTTC.

The chain carries TRBV3-1 and TRBJ2-1, with no clear D. Germline values: CDR1 LGHDT, CDR2 YNNKEL (reference sequence). The ends were cut back, 0 bases at V and 4 bases at J, with 10 bases in the middle. The CDR3 consists of 15 residues. DNA for the CDR3: TGTGCCAGCAGCCAAGATGCCCGGGTATACAATGAGCAGTTCTTC. This translates into CASSQDARVYNEQFF.

This chain connects TRBV6-1 to TRBJ2-7, with D possibly matching TRBD1 (5 bases). Germline V gives CDR1 MNHNS, CDR2 SASEGT. Trimming removed 7 bases from V and 5 bases from J, with 21 bases in between. The CDR3 consists of 15 residues. The CDR3 nucleotides read TGTGCCAGCACCCTGAAGTGGGCAGGGCCCGACGAGCAGTACTTC. The encoded protein is CASTLKWAGPDEQYF.

The chain links TRBV20-1 to TRBJ2-2; D uncertain. The CDR3 is made up of 13 amino acids. Trimming stripped 0 bases from V and 6 bases from J, with 8 bases between. Germline V gene data show CDR1 as DFQATT and CDR2 as SNEGSKA (reference sequence). The CDR3 sequence is CSARDRYPGELFF. Here the CDR3 DNA reads TGCAGTGCTAGAGATCGTTATCCCGGGGAGCTGTTTTTT.

As to this clonotype: A junction end diverges from the germline sequence, so it may reflect a read error. The V call is TRBV4-3, the J call TRBJ1-4; D is possibly TRBD1 (6 bases). In germline, CDR1 is LGHNA, CDR2 YSLEER. The CDR3 runs to 16 residues. The DNA of the CDR3 is TGCACCAGCAGCCAACCTAGACAGGAGGTTATCGAGAAACTGTTTTTT. Translated: CTSSQPRQEVIEKLFF.

In its sample, this clonotype was seen a few times. CDR3 sequence reads: CSARSTAGEPDTQYF. DNA for the CDR3: TGCAGTGCCCGTTCCACTGCGGGAGAACCAGATACGCAGTATTTT. This sequence joins TRBV20-1 and TRBJ2-3; 7 bases are shared with TRBD2. J gave up 4 bases and V 6 bases, and 13 bases lay outside the gene matches. The CDR3 totals 15 residues. The germline gives CDR1 DFQATT, CDR2 SNEGSKA (reference sequence).

The chain joins TRBV2 to TRBJ1-5, with D hard to call. The CDR3 has 14 amino acids. Germline V gene data show CDR1 as SNHLY and CDR2 as FYNNEI. V lost 6 bases, J lost 0 bases, and 9 bases lay in between. In DNA form, the CDR3 reads TGTGCCAGCAGCCGGGAGTATAGCAATCAGCCCCAGCATTTT. Protein product: CASSREYSNQPQHF.

The genes are TRBV30 and TRBJ2-5; either TRBD1 or TRBD2 may supply D (5 bases each). Between the trimmed V and J ends, which lost 8 bases and 4 bases, there was a span of 14 bases. There are 12 residues in the CDR3. Germline CDR1 is GTSNPN and CDR2 is SVGIG (reference sequence). This chain's CDR3 is CARRDPGETQYF. CDR3 DNA sequence: TGTGCCCGCCGGGACCCCGGAGAGACCCAGTACTTC.

The rearrangement uses TRBV28 and TRBJ1-5; 7 bases align to TRBD1. The trim removed 4 bases at V and 2 bases at J, leaving 2 bases unmatched. Germline lookup yields CDR1 MDHEN and CDR2 SYDVKM. This CDR3 spans 14 amino acids. In DNA form, the CDR3 reads TGTGCCAGCAGTTGGGACAGTGGCAATCAGCCCCAGCATTTT. It specifies CASSWDSGNQPQHF.

In its sample, this clonotype was seen a few times. The V call is TRBV3-1, the J call TRBJ2-5; TRBD2 is a possible D gene (6 bases). The germline CDR1 and CDR2 sequences are LGHDT and YNNKEL (reference sequence). This CDR3 is built from 15 residues. Trimming shortened V by 1 base and J by 11 bases, and 20 bases separated the two germline ends. This chain's CDR3 is CASSQVLSGPLEQYF. The CDR3 DNA follows: TGTGCCAGCAGCCAAGTACTTAGCGGACCCCTTGAGCAGTACTTC.

This clonotype has a single count. The rearrangement links TRBV30 to TRBJ2-3; a possible D gene is TRBD2 (5 bases). Germline V lookup: CDR1 GTSNPN, CDR2 SVGIG (reference sequence). The length of the CDR3 is 14 residues. V was clipped by 1 base and J by 3 bases, with 11 bases between them. CDR3 residues: CAWSDGSGTDTQYF. The DNA for the CDR3 is TGTGCCTGGAGTGATGGGAGCGGAACAGATACGCAGTATTTT.

The chain carries TRBV7-2 and TRBJ2-2, with 10 bases fitting TRBD1. The CDR3 has 15 residues. Germline CDR1 reads SGHTA; CDR2 reads FQGNSA. After removal of 5 bases from V and 7 bases from J, the junction contained 7 bases not matched to a gene. The CDR3 here is CASSPTDRGVGELFF. CDR3 sequence (DNA): TGTGCCAGCAGCCCAACGGACAGGGGGGTCGGGGAGCTGTTTTTT.